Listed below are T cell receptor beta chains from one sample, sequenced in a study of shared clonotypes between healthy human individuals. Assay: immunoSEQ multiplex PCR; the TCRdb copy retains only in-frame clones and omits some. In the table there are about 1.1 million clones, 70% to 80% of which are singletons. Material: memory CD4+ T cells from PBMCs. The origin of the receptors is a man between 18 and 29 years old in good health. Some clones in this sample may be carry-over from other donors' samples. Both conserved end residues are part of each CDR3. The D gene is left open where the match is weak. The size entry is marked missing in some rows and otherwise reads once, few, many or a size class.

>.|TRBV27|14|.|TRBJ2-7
CASSLRLGSREQYF
TGTGCCAGCAGTTTACGTCTAGGGAGCCGCGAGCAGTACTTC
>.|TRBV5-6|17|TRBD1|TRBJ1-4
CASRKLGARGENEKLFF
TGTGCCAGCAGGAAACTTGGAGCCAGGGGGGAGAATGAAAAACTGTTTTTT
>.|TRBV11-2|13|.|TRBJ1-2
CASSFAYSSGYTF
TGTGCCAGCAGCTTTGCGTACAGCTCGGGCTACACCTTC
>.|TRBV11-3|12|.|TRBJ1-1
CASSHGGGPAFF
TGTGCCAGCAGCCACGGGGGAGGGCCGGCTTTCTTT
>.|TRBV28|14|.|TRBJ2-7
CASTVAGVPGEQYF
TGTGCCAGCACAGTCGCAGGGGTCCCGGGCGAGCAGTACTTC
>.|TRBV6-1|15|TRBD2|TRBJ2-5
CASTRVAGGGETQYF
TGTGCCAGCACCAGGGTAGCGGGAGGTGGGGAGACCCAGTACTTC
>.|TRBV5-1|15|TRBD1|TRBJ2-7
CASSFRGQGFDEQYF
TGCGCCAGCAGCTTCAGGGGACAGGGATTCGACGAGCAGTACTTC
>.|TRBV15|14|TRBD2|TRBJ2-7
CATSRYQGGYEQYF
TGTGCCACCAGCAGATATCAGGGAGGGTACGAGCAGTACTTC
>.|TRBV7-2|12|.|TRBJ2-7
CASSSSIYEQYF
TGTGCCAGCAGCTCCTCGATCTACGAGCAGTACTTC
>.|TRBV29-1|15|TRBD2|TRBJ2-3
CSASPIAGATDTQYF
TGCAGCGCCTCCCCGATAGCGGGCGCCACAGATACGCAGTATTTT
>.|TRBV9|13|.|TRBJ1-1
CASSGPENTEAFF
TGTGCCAGCAGCGGTCCGGAGAACACTGAAGCTTTCTTT
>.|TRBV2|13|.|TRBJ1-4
CASNLTPFEKLFF
TGTGCCAGCAATCTTACCCCCTTCGAAAAACTGTTTTTT
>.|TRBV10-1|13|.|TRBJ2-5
CASSDAGEETQYF
TGCGCCAGCAGTGATGCAGGGGAAGAGACCCAGTACTTC
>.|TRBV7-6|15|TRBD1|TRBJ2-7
CASSLVGTGSYEQYF
TGTGCCAGCAGCTTAGTAGGGACAGGGTCCTACGAGCAGTACTTC
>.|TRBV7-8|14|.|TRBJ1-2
CASSLEDSTYGYTF
TGTGCCAGCAGCTTAGAGGACAGCACCTATGGCTACACCTTC
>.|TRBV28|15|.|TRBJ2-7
CASRMRGTSAPEQYF
TGTGCCAGCCGAATGAGGGGGACCTCGGCCCCCGAGCAGTACTTC
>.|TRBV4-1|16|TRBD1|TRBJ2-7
CASSLPGTGFTYEQYF
TGCGCCAGCAGCCTGCCTGGGACAGGTTTTACCTACGAGCAGTACTTC
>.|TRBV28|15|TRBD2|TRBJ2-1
CASSDTSGRVHEQFF
TGTGCCAGCAGTGACACTAGCGGGAGGGTCCATGAGCAGTTCTTC
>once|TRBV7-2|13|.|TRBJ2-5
CASSLEGVETQYF
TGTGCCAGCAGCTTAGAGGGAGTAGAGACCCAGTACTTC
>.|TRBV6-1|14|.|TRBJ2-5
CASSASKGVETQYF
TGTGCCAGCAGTGCCTCGAAAGGGGTGGAGACCCAGTACTTC
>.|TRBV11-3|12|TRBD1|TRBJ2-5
CASSSDRGTQYF
TGTGCCAGCAGCTCGGACAGGGGGACCCAGTACTTC
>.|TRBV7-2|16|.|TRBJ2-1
CASSLGSPGEYNEQFF
TGTGCCAGCAGCTTAGGGTCTCCGGGGGAGTACAATGAGCAGTTCTTC
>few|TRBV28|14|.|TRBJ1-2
CASTKGARGIGYTF
TGTGCCAGCACCAAAGGGGCACGGGGGATCGGCTACACCTTC
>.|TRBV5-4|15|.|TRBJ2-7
CASRQGQGSVYEQYF
TGTGCCAGCAGACAAGGGCAGGGGAGCGTCTACGAGCAGTACTTC
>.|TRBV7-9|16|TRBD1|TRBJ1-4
CASSTRQGAANEKLFF
TGTGCCAGCAGCACAAGACAGGGGGCGGCCAATGAAAAACTGTTTTTT
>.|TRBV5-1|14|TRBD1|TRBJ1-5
CASSLTGGDQPQHF
TGCGCCAGCAGCTTAACAGGGGGTGATCAGCCCCAGCATTTT
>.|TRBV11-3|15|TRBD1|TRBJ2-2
CASSFAHGQAGELFF
TGTGCCAGCAGCTTCGCTCATGGACAGGCCGGGGAGCTGTTTTTT
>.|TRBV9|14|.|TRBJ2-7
CASSVSGGLYEQYF
TGTGCCAGCAGCGTCTCTGGCGGGCTCTACGAGCAGTACTTC
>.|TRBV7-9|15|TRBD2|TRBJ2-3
CASSLGLADTDTQYF
TGTGCCAGCAGCCTAGGACTAGCGGACACAGATACGCAGTATTTT
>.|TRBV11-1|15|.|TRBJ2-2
CASSLEGRNTGELFF
TGTGCCAGCAGCTTAGAGGGACGGAACACCGGGGAGCTGTTTTTT
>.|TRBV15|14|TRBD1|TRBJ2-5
CATSIDRGFVTQYF
TGTGCCACCTCCATTGACAGGGGGTTTGTGACCCAGTACTTC
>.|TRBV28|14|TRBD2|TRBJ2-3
CASSRSGRADTQYF
TGTGCCAGCAGTCGCAGCGGGAGGGCAGATACGCAGTATTTT
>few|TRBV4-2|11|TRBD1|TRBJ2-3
CASRSDRGMYF
TGTGCCAGCAGGTCGGACAGGGGAATGTATTTT
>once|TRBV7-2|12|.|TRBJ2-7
CASSLMDTPGDF
TGTGCCAGCAGCTTAATGGATACCCCTGGGGACTTC
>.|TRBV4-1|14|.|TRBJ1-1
CASSSGLLNTEAFF
TGCGCCAGCAGCTCCGGGTTGCTGAACACTGAAGCTTTCTTT
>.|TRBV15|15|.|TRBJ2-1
CATSRGSRSYNEQFF
TGTGCCACCAGCAGGGGGAGCCGTTCCTACAATGAGCAGTTCTTC
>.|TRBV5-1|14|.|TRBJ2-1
CASSSGPGYNEQFF
TGCGCCAGCAGCTCAGGGCCGGGGTACAATGAGCAGTTCTTC
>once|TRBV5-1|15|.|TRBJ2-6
CASSHGVSGANVLTF
TGCGCCAGCAGCCACGGGGTCTCTGGGGCCAACGTCCTGACTTTC
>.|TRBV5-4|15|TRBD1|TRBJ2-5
CASSQRDRGGETQYF
TGTGCCAGCAGCCAACGGGACAGGGGTGGAGAGACCCAGTACTTC
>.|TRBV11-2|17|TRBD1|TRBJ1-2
CASSLDSTTIRGNGYTF
TGTGCCAGCAGCTTAGATTCCACCACAATCAGGGGGAATGGCTACACCTTC
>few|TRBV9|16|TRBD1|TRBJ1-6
CASSVKGQGGASPLHF
TGTGCCAGCAGCGTGAAGGGACAGGGAGGGGCTTCACCCCTCCACTTT
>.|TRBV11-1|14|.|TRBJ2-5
CASSPGRGKGTQYF
TGTGCCAGCAGCCCCGGAAGGGGGAAAGGGACCCAGTACTTC
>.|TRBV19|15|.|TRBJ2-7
CASSIQGGDSYEQYF
TGTGCCAGTAGTATACAGGGGGGGGACTCCTACGAGCAGTACTTC
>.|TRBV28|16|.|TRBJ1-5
CASSPPTGMGNQPQHF
TGTGCCAGCAGTCCCCCCACGGGAATGGGCAATCAGCCCCAGCATTTT
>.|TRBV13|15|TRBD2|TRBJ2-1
CASSLWREIGNEQFF
TGTGCCAGCAGCCTTTGGCGGGAGATCGGTAATGAGCAGTTCTTC
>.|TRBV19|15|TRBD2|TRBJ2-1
CASSWAGGQNNEQFF
TGTGCCAGTAGTTGGGCGGGAGGACAAAACAATGAGCAGTTCTTC
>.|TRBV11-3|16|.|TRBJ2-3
CASSLSAGASTDTQYF
TGTGCCAGCAGCTTATCGGCTGGGGCAAGCACAGATACGCAGTATTTT
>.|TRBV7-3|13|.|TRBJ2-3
CASSLTQTDTQYF
TGTGCCAGCAGCTTAACGCAGACAGATACGCAGTATTTT
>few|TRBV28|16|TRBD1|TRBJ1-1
CASSHFRQGVETEAFF
TGTGCCAGCAGTCATTTCCGACAGGGGGTAGAGACTGAAGCTTTCTTT
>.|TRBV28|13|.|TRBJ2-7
CASHPGASYEQYF
TGTGCCAGCCACCCGGGGGCGAGCTACGAGCAGTACTTC
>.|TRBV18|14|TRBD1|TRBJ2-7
CASSPPTGGYEQYF
TGTGCCAGCTCACCACCGACAGGGGGCTACGAGCAGTACTTC
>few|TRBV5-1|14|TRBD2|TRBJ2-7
CASSPLAGAIEQYF
TGCGCCAGCAGCCCGCTAGCGGGAGCAATCGAGCAGTACTTC
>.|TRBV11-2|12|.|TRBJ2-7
CASSFEFYEQYF
TGTGCCAGCAGCTTCGAGTTTTACGAGCAGTACTTC
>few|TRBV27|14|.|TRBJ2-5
CASSGLALQETQYF
TGTGCCAGCTCGGGCCTAGCGCTCCAAGAGACCCAGTACTTC
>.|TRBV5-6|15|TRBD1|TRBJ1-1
CASSLDPRGDTEAFF
TGTGCCAGCAGCTTGGACCCCAGGGGGGACACTGAAGCTTTCTTT
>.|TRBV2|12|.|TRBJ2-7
CASSVLSYEQYF
TGTGCCAGCAGTGTGTTATCCTACGAGCAGTACTTC
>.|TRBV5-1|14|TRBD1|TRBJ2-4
CASTIQGDSNIQYF
TGCGCCAGCACTATACAGGGGGATTCAAACATTCAGTACTTC
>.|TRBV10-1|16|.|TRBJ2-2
CASSETGSMNTGELFF
TGCGCCAGCAGTGAGACGGGATCGATGAACACCGGGGAGCTGTTTTTT
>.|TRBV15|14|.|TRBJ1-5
CATSRDVRGQPQHF
TGTGCCACCAGCAGAGATGTTAGGGGTCAGCCCCAGCATTTT
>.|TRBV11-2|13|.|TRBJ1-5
CASSYTSNQPQHF
TGTGCCAGCAGCTATACTAGCAATCAGCCCCAGCATTTT